This entry concerns a single TCR beta chain. Its antigen remains unidentified. Base-call qualities are not available, and no considerably larger clone is one nucleotide away. This record comes from a study of cytomegalovirus exposure and HLA in healthy donors listed by TCRdb under 2017. For the study in its entirety: In an earlier analysis of approximately 500 of the donors, roughly 300 Gb of sequence data and 120 million or so unique TCR beta sequences from roughly 180 million T cells were reported. The T cell repertoires of 666 subjects were profiled by immunosequencing and related to cytomegalovirus serostatus. Rather than drawing on any new phenotypic data, the later analysis identified candidate immune exposures from TCR beta sequences and the way those sequences occurred across donors. Every repertoire in the discovery cohort had been generated on one and the same sequencing platform. Among the roughly 400 genotyped donors, about 83% belonged to the genetic ancestry cluster associated with self-reported Caucasian donors. HLA typing covered class I and class II loci at four-digit resolution. Donor age, sex, ethnicity and CMV serostatus were compiled together with the repertoire data. To study patterns of TCR occurrence, a later analysis re-analyzed previously published TCR beta repertoires from 666 donors and added high-resolution HLA genotyping. An earlier analysis of 587 of the donors applied high-throughput TCR beta sequencing to assess whether each TCR beta V gene segment acted as functional or pseudogenic. Because of strong linkage in the cohort, roughly five DR-DQ haplotypes were treated as single units for association and clustering. Across about 380 genotyped donors of the cohort, an average of approximately 220,000 unique TCR beta nucleotide sequences per donor were sequenced, and roughly 20% of those sequences were non-productive. Besides the first cohort of around 700 subjects, a separate validation cohort made up of 90 to 150 different subjects was used. Typing coverage differed by locus: A, B, C, DRB1 and DQB1 were typed in roughly 620-640 donors, DQA1 in 522, DPA1 in nearly 610, and DPB1 in roughly 470. Around 330 gigabases of sequencing data and 70 million to 95 million unique TCR sequences made up an early release that covered approximately 650 HLA-typed donors. Genome-wide SNP genotypes for about three fifths of the roughly 670 donors were used in a later genetic analysis, which treated that subset as a discovery cohort. The study aimed to test whether signatures of past pathogen exposure could be identified by cataloging public T cell receptors. High-throughput TCR immunosequencing, statistical association of individual TCRs with disease status, and machine learning were combined to predict cytomegalovirus infection status.

Summary of the overall study and its limitations: Assigning TCR associations to individual alleles was difficult when HLA alleles, especially DR and DQ, strongly co-occurred. Most CMV-associated TCR beta chains appeared to be HLA-restricted in a later analysis, and the HLA associations seemed to be driven largely by CMV exposure. An earlier analysis of around 540 of the donors showed that most TCR beta V segments appeared in productive rearrangements either about 90% or about 30% of the time, which broadly matched IMGT annotations. This cohort had only TCR beta chains sequenced, and the lack of alpha or paired-chain data limited which features could be detected. Linkage disequilibrium might explain the correlated functional status among segregating V segments, but an unknown experimental factor could not be excluded. Specific HLA alleles were associated with 15,000 to 20,000 TCR beta sequences at a false discovery rate of 0.05 in a later analysis. Compared with the roughly 720-donor mean, donors in an Asian-associated ancestry cluster had fewer N-insertions in productive TCRs, according to a later genetic analysis. The authors suggested that the approach could potentially be generalized to other disease states and immunological phenotypes. Compared with equally common non-associated chains, HLA-associated TCR beta chains in a later analysis were more clonally expanded and had lower generation probabilities. A total of 164 TCR beta chains were listed by the study as associated with cytomegalovirus. Some IMGT-functional V segments, including TRBV6-2 and TRBV6-3, could not be told apart with the 87-base-pair reads, so those segments were excluded. A later analysis reported that several top co-occurrence clusters appeared linked to parvovirus B19, influenza, CMV and Epstein-Barr virus. A further reported finding was that TCR beta sequences accurately predicted the HLA-A and HLA-B alleles for most subjects in the first cohort. While some public TCRs were present in many individuals, most TCR sequences turned up only very rarely across donors. CMV serostatus was the only immune exposure information available for the cohort. The sequencing pipeline was judged likely to have produced a cluster of highly shared sequence variants as a technical artifact. An association between a missense DCLRE1C variant and V-gene and J-gene trimming of TCR beta chains was found in a later genetic analysis and replicated in an independent cohort. In both the original and validation cohorts, the classifier was reported to diagnose cytomegalovirus status with high specificity and sensitivity. Because counts were too low, 15 to 20 rarely observed V segments, including chromosome 9 orphons, were left out of the earlier analysis of 587 of the donors. A few of the identified cytomegalovirus-associated TCR beta chains were confirmed in vitro to be specific for cytomegalovirus antigens. According to a later analysis, TCR association rates differed among HLA loci, with DRB1 alleles showing the most associated TCRs and HLA-C alleles showing the fewest. Presence/absence analyses assumed roughly uniform sequencing depth across donors, an assumption that may not hold. Because some donors lacked HLA typing at each locus, the association tests relied only on the typed subset.

V is pruned by 6 bases and J by 3 bases, leaving 4 bases of the junction without a gene match. CDR1 and CDR2 are drawn from the germline V gene: SNHLY, FYNNEI. The CDR3 runs 14 amino acids, cysteine and phenylalanine included. This entry keeps only the CDR3 DNA: 42 bases, framed from base 1. The library was produced with the immunoSEQ multiplex PCR assay. A mixture of 60 forward primers for TCR Vbeta segments and 13 reverse primers for TCR Jbeta segments was used in the multiplex PCR. A multiplex PCR assay on genomic DNA amplified the CDR3 region of rearranged TCR beta genes. The Illumina HiSeq System was used to sequence the amplified TCR beta libraries as 87-base-pair reads. Regarding the original processing steps: A later analysis tallied tens of millions of unique TCR beta chains across the 666 repertoires, and around 9.9 million of those chains were shared by two or more donors. Raw reads were error-corrected and collapsed into unique sequences by a nearest-neighbor algorithm in which closely related sequences were merged to remove PCR and sequencing errors. To assign V, D and J gene segments, CDR3 sequences were aligned to IMGT reference sequences. For a sequence to be retained, a match of at least six nucleotides to both a V gene segment and a J gene segment was required. Rearrangements were called productive when the CDR3 lacked stop codons and stayed in frame with V and J; all others were non-productive. Following IMGT convention, CDR3 was defined as the stretch from the second conserved V-encoded cysteine up to the conserved J-encoded phenylalanine. In an earlier analysis of approximately 500 of the donors, sequences lacking an unambiguous match to a single V gene segment were excluded. In an earlier analysis of almost 600 of the donors, a V segment was called functional when productive rearrangements were above 56.7%, and segregating when the standard deviation between donors exceeded 5%. A statistical classification framework was built to diagnose cytomegalovirus status from the catalog of TCR beta chain sequences. V and J gene assignment, in a later analysis, came from comparing TCR nucleotide sequences with IMGT/GENE-DB human TR gene sequences. The TCRdist pipeline was used in a later analysis to assign CDR3 sequences and most-parsimonious VDJ recombination scenarios. In a later analysis, each TCR beta chain was defined by its CDR3 amino acid sequence together with its V-gene family, and reads lacking a unique V-gene family were excluded. A later analysis removed over 500 highly shared, low-generation-probability nucleotide sequences to deal with suspected cross-contamination and a sequencing artifact. In a later analysis, a clonal expansion index was calculated for each public chain from normalized within-repertoire ranks of inferred template counts. A later analysis computed generation probabilities with a VDJ recombination model fitted to out-of-frame rearrangements, and checked the results against IGoR. In a later analysis, hypergeometric tests were used to score TCR-TCR, TCR-HLA and TCR-CMV co-occurrence, with a repertoire-size bias correction applied to TCR pairs. A later analysis estimated false discovery rates by permuting HLA or CMV assignments 20 times. In a later analysis, co-occurring TCRs were grouped using DBSCAN, and TCRdist sequence similarity was added for clustering within HLA-allele-positive subsets. Co-occurrence clustering excluded repertoires with fewer than 30,000 or more than 120,000 public chains, plus five with anomalous nucleotide sharing. TCRdb mirrors the immuneACCESS table, restricted to in-frame sequences. Some clones are absent from its copies; in checked studies, under half trace to an unresolved V gene, and the reason for the others is unknown. V, J and clone size are taken as reported in that table, and D and trimming were inferred from the DNA itself. Recorded for this sample are around 220,000 clones; approximately 70% of them occurred a single time. Approximately 1.7% of the sample is in the top ten clones.

The cohort was made up of about 610 healthy bone marrow donors. At the time of sampling, all cohort members were nominally healthy, though unrecorded immune exposures were likely present. The donor tested CMV seronegative and was one of the 352 seronegative cohort members. A peripheral blood sample was provided by each donor, and peripheral blood mononuclear cells were used for TCR beta sequencing. Genomic DNA extraction from the blood cell samples was performed with the Qiagen DNeasy Blood Extraction Kit. Recombination joined TRBV2 with TRBJ1-5, with TRBD1 matching 8 junction bases. The sequencing sample was made of PBMCs. The receptor was isolated from a woman aged 30 to 39 in good health and CMV-seronegative. In nucleotide form, the sequence is TGTGCCAGCAGGGAGGACAGGGACAATCAGCCCCAGCATTTT. This translates into CASREDRDNQPQHF.